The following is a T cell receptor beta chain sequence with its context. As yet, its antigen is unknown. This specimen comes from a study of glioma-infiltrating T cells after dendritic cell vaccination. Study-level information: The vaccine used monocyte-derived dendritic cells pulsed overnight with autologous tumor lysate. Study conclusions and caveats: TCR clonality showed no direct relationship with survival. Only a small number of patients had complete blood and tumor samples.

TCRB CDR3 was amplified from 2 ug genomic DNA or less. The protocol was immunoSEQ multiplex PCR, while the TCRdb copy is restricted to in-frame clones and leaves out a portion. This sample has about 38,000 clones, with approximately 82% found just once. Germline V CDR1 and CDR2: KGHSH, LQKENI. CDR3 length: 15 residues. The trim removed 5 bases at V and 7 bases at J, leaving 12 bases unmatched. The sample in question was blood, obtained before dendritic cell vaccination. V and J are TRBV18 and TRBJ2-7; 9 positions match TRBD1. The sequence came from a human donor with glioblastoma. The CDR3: CASSSPGQGSWEQYF. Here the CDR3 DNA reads TGTGCCAGCTCATCCCCGGGACAGGGATCTTGGGAGCAGTACTTC.